This T cell receptor beta chain was identified in a study of control samples from healthy donors and cancer patients. The method was immunoSEQ multiplex PCR; TCRdb's version includes in-frame clones alone and lacks a portion of them. The sample consists of about 150,000 clones, over 85% of them appearing once. The receptor comes from a man over 45 in good health. Sequenced material: blood.

The CDR3 sequence is CASSQFDRGNEQYF. DNA for the CDR3: TGTGCCAGCAGCCAATTTGACAGGGGGAACGAGCAGTACTTC. This chain joins TRBV16 and TRBJ2-7; TRBD1 matches 9 bases. J lost 5 bases, V lost 1 base, and 3 bases had no gene match. Germline loops: CDR1 KGHSY, CDR2 FQNENV. This CDR3 comprises 14 residues.